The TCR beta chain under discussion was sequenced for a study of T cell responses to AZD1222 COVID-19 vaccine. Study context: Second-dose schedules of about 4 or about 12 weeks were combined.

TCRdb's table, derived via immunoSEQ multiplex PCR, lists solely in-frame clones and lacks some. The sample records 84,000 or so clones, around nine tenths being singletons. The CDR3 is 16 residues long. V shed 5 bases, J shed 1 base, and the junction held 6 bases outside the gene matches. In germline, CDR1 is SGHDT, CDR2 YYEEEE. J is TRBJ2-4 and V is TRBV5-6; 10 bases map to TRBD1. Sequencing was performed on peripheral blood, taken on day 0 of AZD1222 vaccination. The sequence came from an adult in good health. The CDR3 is CASSWRGQGAKNIQYF. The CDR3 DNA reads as TGTGCCAGCAGTTGGCGGGGACAGGGGGCCAAAAACATTCAGTACTTC.